The sequence of this TCR beta chain was determined in a study of Graves' ophthalmopathy and Graves' hyperthyroidism. RNA transcripts were the template, and TCR beta CDR3 regions were amplified from them. First-round RT-PCR employed HTBI primers, with a second-round multiplex PCR after it. MiXCR, run by TCRdb on the multiplex PCR reads, gives a single entry per CDR3 protein. The table lists some 350,000 distinct CDR3 sequences, about a sixth of them singletons. V dropped 4 bases and J dropped 7 bases, with 10 bases sitting between them. The CDR3 contains 12 residues. The germline V gene has CDR1 MDHEN and CDR2 SYDVKM.

The rearrangement links TRBV28 to TRBJ1-1; D not resolved. The receptor was isolated from an adult woman with stable Graves' hyperthyroidism. Material for sequencing was peripheral blood. This CDR3 is CASSSRIFEAFF. In nucleotides, the CDR3 is TGTGCCAGCAGTTCTCGGATTTTTGAAGCTTTCTTT.